This entry features one T cell receptor (beta chain) sequence. The sample belongs to a study of blood T cell repertoires in COVID-19. Recruitment covered 20 to 25 US areas and drew participants whose ages spanned about 18 to 89 years. Original processing notes: Estimates of nucleated cell counts were drawn from the amplification of reference gene primers. Clones were read by immunoSEQ multiplex PCR, and TCRdb kept only the in-frame ones, dropping some. For V, J and clone size, that table is used; D and trimming come from the DNA. The table has about 250,000 clones, more than 80% seen once; the top ten hold under 2.5%. The sequenced material came from PBMCs or T cells enriched from blood (not recorded which). The receptor comes from a woman in her late teens or twenties who had recovered from COVID-19.

CDR3 sequence reads: CASSPSRGWGTDTQYF. For the CDR3, the DNA is TGTGCCAGCAGCCCCTCCAGGGGTTGGGGCACAGATACGCAGTATTTT. The chain uses TRBV3-1 (or the pseudogene TRBV3-2) and TRBJ2-3; the D gene is possibly TRBD1 (6 bases). CDR3 size: 16 residues. The V and J ends lost 4 bases and 1 base respectively, with 15 bases between them. The germline gives CDR1 LGHDT, CDR2 YNNKEL (reference sequence).